This record concerns one TCR beta chain sequence. The V gene's germline CDR1 is LNHDA and CDR2 SQIVND (reference sequence). The V end was cut by 3 bases, the J end by 0 bases, with 14 bases between. There are 16 residues in the CDR3. This entry belongs to a study of blood T cell repertoires in COVID-19. Whole-study context: The origin of the acute and convalescent COVID-19 samples was the United States, Italy and Spain. In each case, the material was cDNA or gDNA derived from T cells, B-cell-depleted T cells, or PBMCs.

In the authors' methods: Researchers report that nucleated cell counts were estimated from reference gene primer amplification. The table came from immunoSEQ multiplex PCR; TCRdb's copy has only in-frame clones and leaves some out. V and J calls and clone size are copied from that table; D and trimming were computed from the DNA. The sample shows 200,000 or so clones, 80% to 90% of them seen only once. This TCR derives from a woman aged 45-60 years with acute or convalescent COVID-19. The sample was peripheral blood. The rearrangement joins TRBV19 to TRBJ1-1; D is unresolved. The DNA of the CDR3 is TGTGCCAGTAGTATGAATTTGGCAGACTTGAACACTGAAGCTTTCTTT. This encodes CASSMNLADLNTEAFF.